Listed below are T cell receptor beta chains from one sample, sequenced in a study of beta chain features in type 1 diabetes. Sequencing used immunoSEQ multiplex PCR; TCRdb keeps in-frame clones, though not all of them. The sample lists 600,000 to 700,000 clones; roughly an eighth were seen once. Specimen: naive CD4+ T cells from blood. These receptor sequences come from a man in his thirties or forties with type 1 diabetes. CDR3s include the opening cysteine and the closing phenylalanine or tryptophan. Each record gives: J gene, V gene, clone size, CDR3 protein. Only part of the rows carry a size: once, few, many, or a class if the clone is expanded.

>TRBJ2-3|TRBV6-5|few
CASSPPQGDTQYF
>TRBJ1-1|TRBV7-3|many
CASSSQQNTEAFF
>TRBJ1-6|TRBV7-8|-
CASMRGAGSPLHF
>TRBJ2-3|TRBV5-6|-
CASSFIDRDTDTQYF
>TRBJ2-5|TRBV5-1|few
CASSLGFAEETQYF
>TRBJ2-3|TRBV9|-
CASSVHGTSGLTQYF
>TRBJ1-2|TRBV4-1|-
CASSQGQGRRDYGYTF
>TRBJ2-3|TRBV10-2|-
CASSEDAQGSEDTQYF
>TRBJ1-5|TRBV7-2|few
CASSSPQGQPQHF
>TRBJ1-5|TRBV6-6|few
CASSYPGRPGQPQHF
>TRBJ2-1|TRBV11-3|few
CASSLETSGGAYNEQFF
>TRBJ2-2|TRBV27|-
CASTLAGTGSGELFF
>TRBJ1-5|TRBV6-6|-
CASTSGAGYSNQPQHF
>TRBJ1-2|TRBV29-1|few
CSVEGRGDGRYGYTF
>TRBJ1-4|TRBV7-2|few
CASSPRGRTNEKLFF
>TRBJ2-5|TRBV11-2|few
CASSSDRGWETQYF
>TRBJ2-3|TRBV5-1|-
CASSGGTIGDTQYF
>TRBJ2-7|TRBV6-5|-
CASSSPGQGFNEQYF
>TRBJ1-5|TRBV27|-
CASSWAGSLQPQHF
>TRBJ1-1|TRBV4-2|-
CASSQDQRIEAFF
>TRBJ1-6|TRBV4-3|few
CASSQSWSAGNSPLHF
>TRBJ1-3|TRBV7-2|-
CASSLRRNTIYF
>TRBJ1-2|TRBV7-3|-
CASSLNSRVDGYTF
>TRBJ1-5|TRBV4-3|few
CASSQDSGRNQPQHF
>TRBJ2-2|TRBV7-2|few
CASRQGARDTGELFF
>TRBJ2-7|TRBV7-8|few
CASSLERGSYEQYF
>TRBJ2-3|TRBV5-1|-
CASSLGQLTDTQYF
>TRBJ1-5|TRBV18|-
CASSLDTGAQPQHF
>TRBJ1-2|TRBV29-1|few
CSVEGQEGYGYTF
>TRBJ2-3|TRBV25-1|few
CASSGGWTSDIDTQYF
>TRBJ2-5|TRBV6-6|-
CASREQGLETQYF
>TRBJ1-3|TRBV25-1|-
CASSERTNTIYF
>TRBJ2-3|TRBV4-3|-
CASSQDVIGAPRPTDTQYF